This T cell receptor (beta chain) was profiled in a study of cytomegalovirus exposure and HLA in healthy donors (dated by TCRdb to 2016 to 2017). Background on the whole study: An earlier analysis of 587 of the donors reported about 280 Gb of sequence data and 95 million to 120 million unique TCR beta sequences obtained from approximately 180 million T cells. About 330 gigabases of sequencing data and around 80 million unique TCR sequences made up an early release that covered nearly 650 HLA-typed donors. Of the roughly 400 genotyped donors, less than 85% were placed in the genetic ancestry cluster associated with self-reported Caucasian donors. The study aimed to test whether signatures of past pathogen exposure could be identified by cataloging public T cell receptors. The study used immunosequencing to profile the T cell repertoires of approximately 630 subjects and linked those repertoires to cytomegalovirus serostatus. Along with the roughly 700-subject first cohort, a separate validation cohort of roughly 110 different subjects was used. The study combined high-throughput TCR immunosequencing, statistical association of individual TCRs with disease status, and machine learning to predict cytomegalovirus infection status. In a later analysis, previously published TCR beta repertoires from roughly 710 donors were re-analyzed and high-resolution HLA genotyping was added so that TCR occurrence patterns could be studied. The later analysis used no new phenotypic data to find candidate immune exposures, relying instead on TCR beta sequences and their occurrence across donors. In an earlier analysis of over 550 of the donors, high-throughput TCR beta sequencing was used to judge whether each TCR beta V gene segment behaved as functional or pseudogenic. Donor age, sex, ethnicity and CMV serostatus were collected together with the repertoire data. In a later genetic analysis, genome-wide SNP genotypes for about 65% of the roughly 670 donors were used, and that subset was treated as a discovery cohort. All discovery cohort repertoires had been generated on a single sequencing platform. HLA typing included class I and class II loci at four-digit resolution. The number of typed donors differed by locus: about 620-640 for A, B, C, DRB1 and DQB1; 522 for DQA1; around 610 for DPA1; and 400 to 480 for DPB1. Because of strong linkage in the cohort, five DR-DQ haplotypes were treated as single units for association and clustering. Across approximately 400 genotyped donors of the cohort, an average of approximately 240,000 unique TCR beta nucleotide sequences per donor were sequenced, and approximately 17% of those sequences were non-productive.

Library prep was done by the immunoSEQ multiplex PCR assay. For the multiplex PCR, a mixture combining 60 forward primers for TCR Vbeta segments and 13 reverse primers for TCR Jbeta segments was used. Amplification of the CDR3 region of rearranged TCR beta genes was performed with a multiplex PCR assay on genomic DNA. The Illumina HiSeq System was used to sequence the amplified TCR beta libraries as 87-base-pair reads. As for the authors' bioinformatics: A later analysis tallied around 80 million unique TCR beta chains across the 666 repertoires, and approximately 11 million of those chains were shared by two or more donors. Raw reads were error-corrected and collapsed into unique sequences with a nearest-neighbor algorithm that merged closely related sequences to remove PCR and sequencing errors. CDR3 sequences were aligned to IMGT reference sequences to assign V, D and J gene segments. For a sequence to be retained, a match of at least six nucleotides was required to both a V gene segment and a J gene segment. Rearrangements were classified as productive when the CDR3 lacked stop codons and remained in frame with V and J, and all other rearrangements were classified as non-productive. Following IMGT convention, CDR3 was defined as the stretch from the second conserved V-encoded cysteine up to the conserved J-encoded phenylalanine. Sequences without an unambiguous match to a single V gene segment were excluded from the earlier analysis of 450 to 750 of the donors. In an earlier analysis of several hundred of the donors, V segments were called functional above 56.7% productive rearrangements and were called segregating when the between-donor standard deviation exceeded 5%. To diagnose cytomegalovirus status from the catalog of TCR beta chain sequences, a statistical classification framework was built. In a later analysis, V and J genes were assigned by comparing TCR nucleotide sequences against IMGT/GENE-DB human TR gene sequences. The TCRdist pipeline was used in a later analysis to assign CDR3 sequences and most-parsimonious VDJ recombination scenarios. In a later analysis, every TCR beta chain was defined by the combination of its CDR3 amino acid sequence and its V-gene family, and reads without a unique V-gene family were dropped. To address suspected cross-contamination and a sequencing artifact, a later analysis removed 592 highly shared, low-generation-probability nucleotide sequences. In a later analysis, a clonal expansion index was calculated for each public chain from normalized within-repertoire ranks of inferred template counts. In a later analysis, generation probabilities were computed using a VDJ recombination model fitted to out-of-frame rearrangements, and the results were checked against IGoR. A later analysis scored TCR-TCR, TCR-HLA and TCR-CMV co-occurrence with hypergeometric tests, applying a repertoire-size bias correction to TCR pairs. To estimate false discovery rates, a later analysis permuted the HLA or CMV assignments 20 times. A later analysis grouped co-occurring TCRs with DBSCAN, adding TCRdist sequence similarity when clustering within HLA-allele-positive subsets. Co-occurrence clustering excluded repertoires with fewer than 30,000 or more than 120,000 public chains, plus five with anomalous nucleotide sharing. TCRdb's version of the immuneACCESS table is confined to in-frame rearrangements and falls short of the full clone set. An unresolved V gene accounts for under half of the shortfall where checked; the remainder is of unknown origin. That table gives V, J and clone size, and the DNA gave D and trimming. The sample profile shows more than 90,000 clones; 82% of them were found once. The ten largest clones add up to around 3.8% of the sample.

On this clone: What this receptor recognizes is not known. No base quality values were provided; no much bigger clone lies one nucleotide off.

The cohort was made up of 666 healthy bone marrow donors. At the time of sampling, all cohort members were nominally healthy, though unrecorded immune exposures were likely present. The donor was CMV seronegative and was included in the group of several hundred seronegative cohort members. A peripheral blood sample was provided by each donor, and peripheral blood mononuclear cells were used for TCR beta sequencing. Genomic DNA was extracted from the blood cell samples with the Qiagen DNeasy Blood Extraction Kit. Here is what the overall study found, with its caveats: Presence/absence analyses assumed roughly uniform sequencing depth across donors, an assumption that may not hold. Compared with equally common non-associated chains, HLA-associated TCR beta chains in a later analysis were more clonally expanded and had lower generation probabilities. CMV serostatus was the only immune exposure information available for the cohort. The study gave a list of about 170 TCR beta chains associated with cytomegalovirus. In a later analysis, TCR association rates were found to vary across HLA loci, with the most associated TCRs seen for DRB1 alleles and the fewest for HLA-C alleles. In this cohort, only TCR beta chains were sequenced, and detectable features were limited by the absence of alpha or paired-chain data. In an earlier analysis of more than 450 of the donors, most TCR beta V segments were observed in productive rearrangements about 87% or about 30% of the time, broadly matching IMGT annotations. According to a later analysis, parvovirus B19, influenza, CMV and Epstein-Barr virus appeared linked to several top co-occurrence clusters. When HLA alleles, especially DR and DQ, strongly co-occurred, attributing TCR associations to individual alleles was difficult. A further reported finding was that TCR beta sequences accurately predicted the HLA-A and HLA-B alleles for most subjects in the first cohort. According to the authors, the approach could potentially be generalized to other disease states and immunological phenotypes. According to a later genetic analysis, donors in an Asian-associated ancestry cluster had fewer N-insertions in productive TCRs than the approximately 630-donor mean. Linkage disequilibrium might explain the correlated functional status among segregating V segments, but an unknown experimental factor could not be excluded. Specific HLA alleles were associated with roughly 17,000 TCR beta sequences at a false discovery rate of 0.05 in a later analysis. A later analysis found that most CMV-associated TCR beta chains appeared HLA-restricted, with HLA associations seemingly driven largely by CMV exposure. Because some donors lacked HLA typing at each locus, the association tests relied only on the typed subset. Most TCR sequences were observed very rarely across donors, whereas some public TCRs were present in many individuals. In vitro tests confirmed that a few of the cytomegalovirus-associated TCR beta chains recognize cytomegalovirus antigens. A later genetic analysis associated a missense DCLRE1C variant with V-gene and J-gene trimming of TCR beta chains, and an independent cohort replicated the association. A cluster of highly shared sequence variants was judged likely to be a technical artifact of the sequencing pipeline. Because counts were too low, seventeen rarely observed V segments, including chromosome 9 orphons, were left out of the earlier analysis of 587 of the donors. In both the original and validation cohorts, the classifier was reported to diagnose cytomegalovirus status with high specificity and sensitivity.

The sample comprised PBMCs. This receptor was identified in a man in his forties or fifties in good health and CMV-seronegative.

The CDR3 protein is CASSPHRKAMTEAFF. The nucleotide sequence is given as TGTGCCAGCAGCCCCCACAGGAAGGCGATGACTGAAGCTTTCTTT. The sequence links TRBV7-2 to TRBJ1-1; a weak D assignment points to TRBD1 (5 bases agree). Inclusive of the bounding cysteine and phenylalanine, the CDR3 is 15 residues long. The retained sequence is limited to the CDR3, 45 bases, with the frame set at the first base. The germline V gene yields SGHTA for CDR1 and FQGNSA for CDR2. Trimming takes 5 bases from V and 5 bases from J, and the germline ends sit 18 bases apart.